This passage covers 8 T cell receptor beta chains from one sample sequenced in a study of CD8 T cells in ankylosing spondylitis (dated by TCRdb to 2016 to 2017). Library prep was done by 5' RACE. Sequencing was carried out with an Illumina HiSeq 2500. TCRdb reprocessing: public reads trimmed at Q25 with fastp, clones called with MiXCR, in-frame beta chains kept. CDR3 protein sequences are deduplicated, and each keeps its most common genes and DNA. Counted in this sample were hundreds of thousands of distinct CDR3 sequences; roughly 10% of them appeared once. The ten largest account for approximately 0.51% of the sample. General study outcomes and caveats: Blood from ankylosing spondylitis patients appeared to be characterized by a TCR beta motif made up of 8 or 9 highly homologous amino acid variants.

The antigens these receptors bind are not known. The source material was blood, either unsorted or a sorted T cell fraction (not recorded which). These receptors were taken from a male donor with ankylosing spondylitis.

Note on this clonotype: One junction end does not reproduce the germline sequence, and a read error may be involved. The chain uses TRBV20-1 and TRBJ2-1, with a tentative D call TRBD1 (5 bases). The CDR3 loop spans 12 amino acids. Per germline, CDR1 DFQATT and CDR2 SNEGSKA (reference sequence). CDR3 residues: CSPSVGVNEQFF. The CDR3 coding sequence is TGCAGTCCTAGTGTAGGGGTCAATGAGCAGTTCTTC.

This chain's CDR3 is CASSGTGALGGEQFF. The CDR3 DNA follows: TGTGCCAGCAGTGGGACAGGGGCCTTAGGGGGAGAGCAGTTCTTC. The chain is built from TRBV2 and TRBJ2-1, with 9 bases matching TRBD1. With 4 bases clipped from V and 10 bases from J, the junction kept 11 bases outside the gene matches. Germline V gene data show CDR1 as SNHLY and CDR2 as FYNNEI. The CDR3 consists of 15 residues.

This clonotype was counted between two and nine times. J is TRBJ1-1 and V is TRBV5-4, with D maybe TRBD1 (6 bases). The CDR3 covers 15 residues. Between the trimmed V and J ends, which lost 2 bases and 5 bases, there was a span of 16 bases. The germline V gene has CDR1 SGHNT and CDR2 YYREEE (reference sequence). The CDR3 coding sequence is TGTGCCAGCAGCTTTCCGGGACAACCGGGAACTGAAGCTTTCTTT. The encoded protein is CASSFPGQPGTEAFF. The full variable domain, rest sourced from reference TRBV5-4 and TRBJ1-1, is ETGVTQSPTHLIKTRGQQVTLRCSSQSGHNTVSWYQQALGQGPQFIFQYYREEENGRGNFPPRFSGLQFPNYSSELNVNALELDDSALYLCASSFPGQPGTEAFFGQGTRLTVV.

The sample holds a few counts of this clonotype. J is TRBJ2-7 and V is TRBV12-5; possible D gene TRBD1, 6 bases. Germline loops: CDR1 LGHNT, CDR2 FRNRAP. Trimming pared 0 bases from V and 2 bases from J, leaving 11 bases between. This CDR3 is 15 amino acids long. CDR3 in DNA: TGTGCTAGTGGTTTGGTCACAGGGCCGACCTACGAGCAGTACTTC. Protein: CASGLVTGPTYEQYF.

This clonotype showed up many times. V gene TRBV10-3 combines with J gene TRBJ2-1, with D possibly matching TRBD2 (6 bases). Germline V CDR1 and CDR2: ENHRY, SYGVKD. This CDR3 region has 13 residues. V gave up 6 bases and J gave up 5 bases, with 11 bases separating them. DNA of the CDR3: TGTGCCATCAGATCATCGGGAGACAATGAGCAGTTCTTC. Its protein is CAIRSSGDNEQFF.

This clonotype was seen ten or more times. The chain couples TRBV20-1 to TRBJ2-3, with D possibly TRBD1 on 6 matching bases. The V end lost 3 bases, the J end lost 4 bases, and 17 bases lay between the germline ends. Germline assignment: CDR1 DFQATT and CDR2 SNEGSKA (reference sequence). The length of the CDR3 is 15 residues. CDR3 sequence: CSASDGTRVSDTQYF. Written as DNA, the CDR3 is TGCAGTGCTAGTGACGGGACACGGGTGTCAGATACGCAGTATTTT.

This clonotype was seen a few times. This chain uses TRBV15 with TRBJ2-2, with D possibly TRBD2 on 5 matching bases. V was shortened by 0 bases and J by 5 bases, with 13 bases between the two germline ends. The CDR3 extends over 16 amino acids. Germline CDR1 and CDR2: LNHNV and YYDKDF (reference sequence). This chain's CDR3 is CATSRDTRVWTGELFF. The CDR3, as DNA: TGTGCCACCAGCAGAGATACGAGGGTTTGGACCGGGGAGCTGTTTTTT. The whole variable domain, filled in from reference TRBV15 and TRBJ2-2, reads DAMVIQNPRYQVTQFGKPVTLSCSQTLNHNVMYWYQQKSSQAPKLLFHYYDKDFNNEADTPDNFQSRRPNTSFCFLDIRSPGLGDTAMYLCATSRDTRVWTGELFFGEGSRLTVL.

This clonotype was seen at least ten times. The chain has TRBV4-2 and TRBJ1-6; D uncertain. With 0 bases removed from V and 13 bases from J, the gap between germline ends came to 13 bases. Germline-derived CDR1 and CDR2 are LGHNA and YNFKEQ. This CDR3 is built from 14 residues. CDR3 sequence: CASSQDHSGGPLHF. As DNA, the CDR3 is TGTGCCAGCAGCCAAGATCACAGCGGAGGTCCCCTCCACTTT.